What follows are 21 T cell receptor beta chains derived from one specimen sequenced in a study of control samples from healthy donors and cancer patients. Repertoires were generated with immunoSEQ multiplex PCR, while TCRdb's copy carries only in-frame clones and drops some. The table lists fewer than 200,000 clones, 70% to 90% of them singletons. Sequencing was performed on blood. Receptor source: a woman aged 25 to 39 in good health.

This chain uses TRBV13 with TRBJ2-1; D is uncertain. The CDR3 length is 16 residues. Between the trimmed V and J ends, which lost 5 bases and 0 bases, there was a span of 14 bases. Per the germline V gene, CDR1 is PRHDT and CDR2 is FYEKMQ (reference sequence). CDR3 sequence (DNA): TGTGCCAGCAGCCGCAGGACCACAAGCTCCTACAATGAGCAGTTCTTC. This gives the protein CASSRRTTSSYNEQFF.

This sequence joins TRBV19 and TRBJ2-2; possibly TRBD2 for D (5 bases). V was cut by 3 bases and J by 6 bases, with 14 bases left in between. The CDR3 runs to 15 residues. Germline lookup yields CDR1 LNHDA and CDR2 SQIVND (reference sequence). In DNA form, the CDR3 reads TGTGCCAGTAGTATCAGCCGGGGTAGCCCCGGGGAGCTGTTTTTT. Amino acid sequence: CASSISRGSPGELFF.

The chain couples TRBV4-1 to TRBJ2-2; D is uncertain. The length of the CDR3 is 12 residues. Germline V lookup: CDR1 MGHRA, CDR2 YSYEKL. Between the trimmed V and J ends, which lost 3 bases and 10 bases, there was a span of 9 bases. The CDR3, as DNA: TGCGCCAGCAGCCACCCCACTGCGGAGCTGTTTTTT. Amino acid sequence: CASSHPTAELFF.

A word on this clone: Distinct nucleotide sequences in the sample also encode this CDR3. The chain recombines TRBV13 with TRBJ2-7; possible D gene TRBD1, 6 bases. The germline V gene has CDR1 PRHDT and CDR2 FYEKMQ (reference sequence). This CDR3 spans 13 amino acids. Trimming took 6 bases from V and 3 from J, leaving 12 bases between them. The CDR3 loop reads CASSYSQGYEQYF. CDR3 nucleotide sequence: TGTGCCAGCAGTTATTCACAGGGCTACGAGCAGTACTTC. Full variable domain (remainder filled in from reference TRBV13 and TRBJ2-7): AAGVIQSPRHLIKEKRETATLKCYPIPRHDTVYWYQQGPGQDPQFLISFYEKMQSDKGSIPDRFSAQQFSDYHSELNMSSLELGDSALYFCASSYSQGYEQYFGPGTRLTVT.

On this clone itself: This sample includes further DNA sequences coding for the same CDR3. The genes are TRBV28 and TRBJ1-2; D perhaps matches TRBD1 (6 bases). This CDR3 has 13 residues. CDR1 and CDR2 (germline): MDHEN, SYDVKM. The ends were cut back, 2 bases at V and 2 bases at J, with 6 bases in the middle. CDR3 sequence: CASSLTGNYGYTF. The CDR3 DNA follows: TGTGCCAGCAGTTTAACAGGGAACTATGGCTACACCTTC.

The V and J genes are TRBV28 and TRBJ1-4; tentatively, D is TRBD1 (6 bases). The V gene's germline CDR1 is MDHEN and CDR2 SYDVKM. The CDR3 length is 14 residues. V shed 6 bases and J shed 0 bases, with 8 bases lying between them. CDR3 residues: CASRRTATNEKLFF. In nucleotides, the CDR3 is TGTGCCAGCAGGCGGACAGCAACTAATGAAAAACTGTTTTTT.

The chain combines TRBV27 with TRBJ1-4; no definite D call. CDR1 and CDR2 (germline): MNHEY, SMNVEV (reference sequence). This CDR3 spans 9 amino acids. V was cut by 6 bases and J by 12 bases, with 5 bases left in between. This CDR3 reads CASRRQLFF. CDR3 coding DNA: TGTGCCAGCAGGAGACAACTGTTTTTT.

This chain connects TRBV24-1 to TRBJ2-2, with D unresolved. Looked up from germline, CDR1 is KGHDR and CDR2 is SFDVKD. Trimming cost V 8 bases and J 0 bases, with 6 bases left between them. The CDR3 consists of 13 residues. The CDR3 bases are TGTGCCACCAAGTCATCGAACACCGGGGAGCTGTTTTTT. Residues: CATKSSNTGELFF.

The chain has TRBV5-7 and TRBJ1-3; D is unresolved. TRBV5-7 is annotated as an ORF whose role is uncertain. The V and J ends lost 3 bases and 0 bases respectively, with 22 bases between them. This CDR3 has 19 amino acids. The CDR3 spells CASSSPGVIDMSSGNTIYF. The CDR3 coding sequence is TGTGCCAGCAGCTCACCGGGAGTTATAGACATGAGCTCTGGAAACACCATATATTTT.

This chain connects TRBV5-6 to TRBJ2-7; maybe TRBD2 (6 bases). The ends were cut back, 0 bases at V and 1 base at J, with 11 bases in the middle. CDR3 size: 15 residues. Germline V gives CDR1 SGHDT, CDR2 YYEEEE. Written as DNA, the CDR3 is TGTGCCAGCAGCTTGGGGTACGGGGGATCCTACGAGCAGTACGTC. Amino acids: CASSLGYGGSYEQYV.

This clone was recorded at least ten times. The junction departs from germline at one end; a sequencing error may be responsible. The chain carries TRBV2 and TRBJ1-4; D is unresolved. CDR1 is SNHLY and CDR2 is FYNNEI in the germline V gene. This CDR3 contains 11 residues. CDR3: CASSEAGNRSF. The CDR3 region has the DNA TGTGCCAGCAGTGAAGCAGGGAACCGGTCGTTT.

The V gene is TRBV3-1 (or the pseudogene TRBV3-2), the J gene TRBJ1-6; the match to TRBD1 covers 7 bases. Germline V gene lookup returns CDR1 LGHDT and CDR2 YNNKEL (reference sequence). The ends lost 1 base at V and 6 bases at J; junction bases unmatched: 12. The length of the CDR3 is 18 residues. This chain's CDR3 is CASSQVLMRDRANSPLHF. CDR3 DNA sequence: TGTGCCAGCAGCCAAGTTCTCATGAGGGACAGAGCTAATTCACCCCTCCACTTT.

The rearrangement joins TRBV15 to TRBJ2-2, with TRBD1 identical over 8 bases. The J segment lost 5 bases and the V segment lost 2 bases, leaving 4 bases of the junction unmatched. Germline loops: CDR1 LNHNV, CDR2 YYDKDF (reference sequence). The CDR3 consists of 15 residues. The CDR3, as DNA: TGTGCCACCAGCAGATTAGACAGGGGAACCGGGGAGCTGTTTTTT. It is translated as CATSRLDRGTGELFF.

V and J are TRBV28 and TRBJ1-4; 8 nucleotides agree with TRBD1. CDR3 size: 16 residues. The V and J ends lost 3 bases and 8 bases, in that order; junction bases with no gene match: 11. CDR1 MDHEN and CDR2 SYDVKM come from the germline V gene. The DNA of the CDR3 is TGTGCCAGCAGTTTCAGGGGGCAACCTTTGGGCGAAAAACTGTTTTTT. As protein: CASSFRGQPLGEKLFF.

This sequence joins TRBV11-2 and TRBJ1-6, with 8 bases identical to TRBD1. This CDR3 is built from 15 residues. The germline V gene encodes CDR1 SGHAT and CDR2 FQNNGV. V gave up 5 bases and J gave up 6 bases; unmatched junction bases: 6. The CDR3 is CASSELGQGNSPLHF. The CDR3 region has the DNA TGTGCCAGCAGCGAACTAGGACAGGGTAATTCACCCCTCCACTTT. The whole variable domain, filled in from reference TRBV11-2 and TRBJ1-6, reads EAGVAQSPRYKIIEKRQSVAFWCNPISGHATLYWYQQILGQGPKLLIQFQNNGVVDDSQLPKDRFSAERLKGVDSTLKIQPAKLEDSAVYLCASSELGQGNSPLHFGNGTRLTVT.

On this clone: A junction boundary mismatches the germline segment, possibly from a read error. The chain has TRBV12-3 or TRBV12-4 and TRBJ2-3, with D unresolved. This CDR3 comprises 11 residues. CDR3: CASTLGDTQYF. Here the CDR3 DNA reads TGTGCCAGCACTTTAGGAGATACGCAGTATTTT.

The chain couples TRBV5-1 to TRBJ2-3; unclear D gene. V lost 0 bases to trimming and J lost 0 bases, with 8 bases between them. Germline loops: CDR1 SGHRS, CDR2 YFSETQ. This CDR3 is built from 15 residues. The CDR3 DNA reads as TGCGCCAGCAGCTTGGATGCCCGAAGCACAGATACGCAGTATTTT. Amino acids: CASSLDARSTDTQYF.

The rearrangement uses TRBV2 and TRBJ1-5; D is possibly TRBD1 (5 bases). This CDR3 is 15 amino acids long. V was clipped by 6 bases and J by 0 bases, with 12 bases between them. From germline, CDR1 is SNHLY and CDR2 FYNNEI. The CDR3 reads CASRGGSHSNQPQHF. DNA for the CDR3: TGTGCCAGCAGGGGGGGGAGTCATAGCAATCAGCCCCAGCATTTT.

V gene TRBV2 combines with J gene TRBJ1-3; D ambiguous. Germline V gene sequence: CDR1 SNHLY, CDR2 FYNNEI. The CDR3 is 14 residues long. Trimming left V 4 bases short and J 1 base short, with 8 bases between. DNA of the CDR3: TGTGCCAGCAGTGGAGGAGAGTCTGGAAACACCATATATTTT. Translation gives CASSGGESGNTIYF.

The chain couples TRBV4-1 to TRBJ2-5; D tentatively fits TRBD1 or TRBD2 (5 bases each). Germline CDR1 MGHRA, CDR2 YSYEKL. This CDR3 has 13 amino acids. V lost 4 bases and J 5 bases, leaving 11 bases between the germline ends. CDR3 DNA sequence: TGCGCCAGCAGCCCGGGGCTGTCGGAGACCCAGTACTTC. This encodes CASSPGLSETQYF.

V and J are TRBV9 and TRBJ2-1; 8 nucleotides line up with TRBD2. Trimming took 2 bases from V and 10 from J; bases not matched to a gene: 8. This CDR3 has 14 amino acids. The germline CDR1 and CDR2 sequences are SGDLS and YYNGEE. CDR3 bases: TGTGCCAGCAGCGTCGGGAGGGCCGGTTGGGAGCAGTTCTTC. It translates to CASSVGRAGWEQFF.